Below are 14 T cell receptor beta chains sequenced from a single sample in a study of shared clonotypes between healthy human individuals. The table came from immunoSEQ multiplex PCR; TCRdb's copy has only in-frame clones and leaves some out. The profile shows some 2,000,000 clones, 85% to 95% of them singletons. Material: naive CD4+ T cells sorted from blood. Subset noted: CD45RA+ positively selected. These receptor sequences come from a young man in good health.

The chain combines TRBV6-6 with TRBJ2-2; D is possibly TRBD1 (7 bases). Germline CDR1 and CDR2: MNHNY and SVGAGI (reference sequence). With 0 bases removed from V and 5 bases from J, the gap between germline ends came to 10 bases. This CDR3 has 15 residues. The CDR3 is CASSYSQGGTGELFF. CDR3 nucleotide sequence: TGTGCCAGCAGTTACTCTCAGGGGGGTACCGGGGAGCTGTTTTTT.

V gene TRBV28 combines with J gene TRBJ1-1; D remains ambiguous. Per the germline V gene, CDR1 is MDHEN and CDR2 is SYDVKM. CDR3 length equals 13 residues. The V and J ends lost 3 bases and 1 base respectively, with 6 bases between them. The CDR3 is CASSLPANTEAFF. CDR3 in DNA: TGTGCCAGCAGTTTGCCGGCGAACACTGAAGCTTTCTTT.

The chain is built from TRBV30 and TRBJ1-5, with TRBD1 as a possible D gene (5 bases). The CDR3 sequence is 14 residues long. Germline lookup yields CDR1 GTSNPN and CDR2 SVGIG (reference sequence). Trimming removed 2 bases from V and 9 bases from J, with 17 bases in between. CDR3 region: CAWSKGRGDGPQHF. DNA for the CDR3: TGTGCCTGGAGTAAAGGCAGAGGGGATGGGCCCCAGCATTTT.

The chain is built from TRBV2 and TRBJ1-5, with 11 bases that match TRBD1. V lost 6 bases and J lost 3; bases outside the gene matches: 4. This CDR3 has 15 residues. The germline V gene has CDR1 SNHLY and CDR2 FYNNEI. Here the CDR3 DNA reads TGTGCCAGCAGCGGGGACAGGGGGAACAATCAGCCCCAGCATTTT. It specifies CASSGDRGNNQPQHF.

This sequence joins TRBV2 and TRBJ1-3; D perhaps matches TRBD1 (6 bases). Germline CDR1 SNHLY, CDR2 FYNNEI. There are 16 residues in the CDR3. Trimming cost V 3 bases and J 0 bases, with 12 bases left between them. The CDR3 DNA reads as TGTGCCAGCAGTGAGCAGTCAGGGGCCTCTGGAAACACCATATATTTT. Residues: CASSEQSGASGNTIYF. Together with reference TRBV2 and TRBJ1-3, the CDR3 gives the full variable domain: EPEVTQTPSHQVTQMGQEVILRCVPISNHLYFYWYRQILGQKVEFLVSFYNNEISEKSEIFDDQFSVERPDGSNFTLKIRSTKLEDSAMYFCASSEQSGASGNTIYFGEGSWLTVV.

The chain links TRBV7-9 to TRBJ2-1; TRBD2 agrees at 12 bases. Trimming took 8 bases from V and 4 from J; bases not matched to a gene: 6. The CDR3 length is 15 residues. Germline lookup yields CDR1 SEHNR and CDR2 FQNEAQ (reference sequence). For the CDR3, the DNA is TGTGCCAGCTCTAGCGGGAGGGCCCTGTACAATGAGCAGTTCTTC. It is translated as CASSSGRALYNEQFF.

The rearrangement joins TRBV7-2 to TRBJ2-5; 7 nucleotides line up with TRBD1. The CDR3 is 15 amino acids. Germline-derived CDR1 and CDR2 are SGHTA and FQGNSA. The V and J ends lost 1 base and 1 base, in that order; junction bases with no gene match: 3. The CDR3 sequence: CASSLGGQAQETQYF. The CDR3 DNA reads as TGTGCCAGCAGCTTAGGTGGACAGGCCCAAGAGACCCAGTACTTC.

V is TRBV19 and J is TRBJ2-7, with TRBD1 matching over 10 bases. V lost 3 bases, J lost 3 bases, and 5 bases stayed unmatched. The CDR3 totals 15 residues. From germline, CDR1 is LNHDA and CDR2 SQIVND (reference sequence). The CDR3 nucleotides are TGTGCCAGTAGTATTTCCGGGACAGGGGTCTACGAGCAGTACTTC. Translating it yields CASSISGTGVYEQYF.

The V gene is TRBV27, the J gene TRBJ2-7; no clear D. Deletions cut 6 bases from V and 5 bases from J, with 17 bases between. This CDR3 spans 14 amino acids. Germline V gene sequence: CDR1 MNHEY, CDR2 SMNVEV (reference sequence). The CDR3 nucleotides are TGTGCCAGCAGAACCCAGGAGCCGTCGCACGAGCAGTACTTC. The encoded protein is CASRTQEPSHEQYF.

This clone was detected once. This chain uses TRBV5-1 with TRBJ1-1, with 7 nucleotides matching TRBD1. The CDR3 contains 15 residues. Germline V CDR1 and CDR2: SGHRS, YFSETQ. V lost 4 bases to trimming and J lost 0 bases; unmatched junction nucleotides: 6. The CDR3 region is CASSSGQALNTEAFF. In DNA form, the CDR3 reads TGCGCCAGCAGCAGTGGACAGGCCTTGAACACTGAAGCTTTCTTT.

This clone was recorded a few times. The chain combines TRBV16 with TRBJ2-5; TRBD1 is a possible D gene (5 bases). The germline V gene has CDR1 KGHSY and CDR2 FQNENV. V was shortened by 0 bases and J by 3 bases, with 8 bases between the two germline ends. This CDR3 is built from 14 residues. The CDR3 loop reads CASSQSFREETQYF. CDR3 nucleotides: TGTGCCAGCAGCCAATCGTTCAGGGAAGAGACCCAGTACTTC.

This clone was detected once. The rearrangement uses TRBV11-2 and TRBJ1-4, with D tentatively TRBD1 (6 bases). The V end was cut by 1 base, the J end by 7 bases, with 16 bases between. CDR1 and CDR2 (germline): SGHAT, FQNNGV. CDR3 length: 16 amino acids. CDR3 DNA sequence: TGTGCCAGCAGCTTAGCAGGAGGGGGTATTGGTGAAAAACTGTTTTTT. Amino acid sequence: CASSLAGGGIGEKLFF.

This clone was observed once. The chain is built from TRBV5-4 and TRBJ2-3; the match to TRBD2 covers 10 bases. This CDR3 is built from 17 residues. CDR1 is SGHNT and CDR2 is YYREEE in the germline V gene (reference sequence). Trimming at V came to 0 bases and at J to 2 bases, leaving 6 bases not matched to a gene. The CDR3 DNA reads TGTGCCAGCAGCTTGGCCGGACTAGCGGAAAACACAGATACGCAGTATTTT. It codes for CASSLAGLAENTDTQYF.

The chain uses TRBV30 and TRBJ2-1, with D uncertain. This CDR3 spans 15 amino acids. Germline-derived CDR1 and CDR2 are GTSNPN and SVGIG (reference sequence). The V end lost 4 bases, the J end lost 3 bases, and 16 bases lay between the germline ends. The chain's CDR3 is CAWTPWGTYYNEQFF. The CDR3 nucleotides are TGTGCCTGGACCCCCTGGGGTACCTACTACAATGAGCAGTTCTTC.